This T cell receptor (beta chain) was recovered during a study of cytomegalovirus exposure and HLA in healthy donors (dated by TCRdb to about 2017). The study in broad terms: In an earlier analysis of approximately 640 of the donors, 276 Gb of sequence data and just under 120 million unique TCR beta sequences from 150 million to 200 million T cells were reported. Approximately 300 gigabases of sequencing data and around 80 million unique TCR sequences made up an early release that covered around 640 HLA-typed donors. Of the roughly 430 genotyped donors, over 70% fell in the genetic ancestry cluster associated with self-reported Caucasian donors. The study was designed to test whether signatures of past pathogen exposure could be identified by cataloging public T cell receptors. The study profiled the T cell repertoires of hundreds of subjects by immunosequencing and related them to cytomegalovirus serostatus. Along with the approximately 650-subject first cohort, a separate validation cohort of 120 different subjects was used. To predict cytomegalovirus infection status, the study combined high-throughput TCR immunosequencing, statistical association of individual TCRs with disease status, and machine learning. In a later analysis, previously published TCR beta repertoires from fewer than 750 donors were re-analyzed and high-resolution HLA genotyping was added so that TCR occurrence patterns could be studied. Rather than using new phenotypic data, the later analysis identified candidate immune exposures from TCR beta sequences and from how often those sequences occurred across donors. An earlier analysis of 500 to 750 of the donors applied high-throughput TCR beta sequencing to assess whether each TCR beta V gene segment acted as functional or pseudogenic. Donor age, sex, ethnicity and CMV serostatus were collected together with the repertoire data. In a later genetic analysis, genome-wide SNP genotypes for 398 of the 666 donors were used, and that subset was treated as a discovery cohort. Every repertoire in the discovery cohort had been generated on one and the same sequencing platform. Class I and class II HLA loci were covered by the typing at four-digit resolution. The number of typed donors differed by locus: 629-630 for A, B, C, DRB1 and DQB1; 500 to 550 for DQA1; approximately 610 for DPA1; and some 450 for DPB1. Four to six DR-DQ haplotypes were handled as single units for association and clustering, since linkage in the cohort was strong. Among around 400 genotyped donors of the cohort, an average of approximately 200,000 unique TCR beta nucleotide sequences was sequenced per donor, of which about 20% were non-productive. The investigation overall reported the following: Specific HLA alleles were associated with more than 15,000 TCR beta sequences at a false discovery rate of 0.05 in a later analysis. Because the 87-base-pair reads could not distinguish some IMGT-functional V segments, including TRBV6-2 and TRBV6-3, those segments were excluded. In an earlier analysis of around 600 of the donors, most TCR beta V segments were observed in productive rearrangements about 90% or about 30% of the time, broadly matching IMGT annotations. Assigning TCR associations to individual alleles was difficult when HLA alleles, especially DR and DQ, strongly co-occurred. In a later genetic analysis, fewer N-insertions in productive TCRs were reported among donors in an Asian-associated ancestry cluster than the roughly 700-donor mean. In the study, some 160 TCR beta chains were listed as associated with cytomegalovirus. Because HLA typing was missing for some donors at each locus, association tests included only the typed subset. Only TCR beta chains were sequenced in this cohort, and the absence of alpha or paired-chain data limited detectable features. Immune exposure information for the cohort was limited to CMV serostatus. A further reported finding was that TCR beta sequences accurately predicted the HLA-A and HLA-B alleles for most subjects in the first cohort. A later analysis found that most CMV-associated TCR beta chains appeared HLA-restricted, with HLA associations seemingly driven largely by CMV exposure. Presence/absence analyses assumed roughly uniform sequencing depth across donors, an assumption that may not hold. It was suggested by the authors that the approach could potentially be generalized to other disease states and immunological phenotypes. According to a later analysis, TCR association rates differed among HLA loci, with DRB1 alleles showing the most associated TCRs and HLA-C alleles showing the fewest. In vitro tests confirmed that a few of the cytomegalovirus-associated TCR beta chains recognize cytomegalovirus antigens. According to a later analysis, parvovirus B19, influenza, CMV and Epstein-Barr virus appeared linked to several top co-occurrence clusters. Linkage disequilibrium might explain the correlated functional status among segregating V segments, but an unknown experimental factor could not be excluded. An association between a missense DCLRE1C variant and V-gene and J-gene trimming of TCR beta chains was found in a later genetic analysis and replicated in an independent cohort. About 17 rarely observed V segments, including chromosome 9 orphons, were excluded from the earlier analysis of just under 600 of the donors because counts were too low. In a later analysis, HLA-associated TCR beta chains showed more clonal expansion and lower generation probabilities than non-associated chains that were equally common. Most TCR sequences were seen in very few donors, while some public TCRs were found in many individuals. A cluster of highly shared sequence variants was judged likely to be a technical artifact of the sequencing pipeline. In both the original and validation cohorts, the classifier was reported to diagnose cytomegalovirus status with high specificity and sensitivity.

To prepare the library, the immunoSEQ multiplex PCR assay was applied. The multiplex PCR relied on a mix of 60 forward primers for TCR Vbeta segments and 13 reverse primers for TCR Jbeta segments. Amplification of the CDR3 region of rearranged TCR beta genes was performed with a multiplex PCR assay on genomic DNA. Amplified TCR beta libraries were sequenced as 87-base-pair reads on the Illumina HiSeq System. As for the original processing: A later analysis tallied roughly 78 million unique TCR beta chains across the 666 repertoires, and 10 million to 11 million of those chains were shared by two or more donors. Raw reads were error-corrected and collapsed into unique sequences with a nearest-neighbor algorithm that merged closely related sequences to remove PCR and sequencing errors. V, D and J gene segments were assigned by aligning CDR3 sequences to IMGT reference sequences. For a sequence to be retained, a match of at least six nucleotides was required to both a V gene segment and a J gene segment. A rearrangement counted as productive if the CDR3 had no stop codons and remained in frame with V and J, and every other rearrangement counted as non-productive. Following IMGT convention, CDR3 was defined as the stretch from the second conserved V-encoded cysteine to the conserved J-encoded phenylalanine. The earlier analysis of 587 of the donors excluded any sequence lacking an unambiguous match to a single V gene segment. An earlier analysis of 587 of the donors called V segments functional above 56.7% productive rearrangements and segregating when the between-donor standard deviation exceeded 5%. A statistical classification framework was built to diagnose cytomegalovirus status from the catalog of TCR beta chain sequences. In a later analysis, V and J genes were assigned by comparing TCR nucleotide sequences against IMGT/GENE-DB human TR gene sequences. A later analysis assigned CDR3 sequences and most-parsimonious VDJ recombination scenarios with the TCRdist pipeline. In a later analysis, each TCR beta chain was defined by its CDR3 amino acid sequence together with its V-gene family, and reads without a unique V-gene family were excluded. As a way to deal with suspected cross-contamination and a sequencing artifact, a later analysis dropped hundreds of nucleotide sequences that were highly shared and had low generation probability. A later analysis calculated a clonal expansion index for each public chain from normalized within-repertoire ranks of inferred template counts. In a later analysis, generation probabilities were computed using a VDJ recombination model fitted to out-of-frame rearrangements, and the results were checked against IGoR. Hypergeometric tests were used in a later analysis to score TCR-TCR, TCR-HLA and TCR-CMV co-occurrence, with a repertoire-size bias correction applied to the TCR pairs. To estimate false discovery rates, a later analysis permuted the HLA or CMV assignments 20 times. In a later analysis, co-occurring TCRs were grouped using DBSCAN, with TCRdist sequence similarity added in when clustering inside HLA-allele-positive subsets. Repertoires with fewer than 30,000 or more than 120,000 public chains were left out of co-occurrence clustering, as were four to six repertoires with anomalous nucleotide sharing. TCRdb re-hosts the immuneACCESS table, in-frame sequences only. Its copies lack some clones; in the studies checked, an unresolved V gene accounts for under half of them, and the cause for the rest is not known. From that table come the V and J calls and clone size; the DNA was used to work out D and trimming. The sample includes about 150,000 clones, with 70% observed a single time. The leading ten clones occupy 2.1% of the sample.

Details on this clone: No antigen is known for it. Base qualities are missing; no much larger clone stands one base away.

Ends trimmed: V by 2 bases, J by 1 base; bases unmatched to a gene: 4. Taken from cysteine to phenylalanine, the CDR3 has 14 residues. Kept here is only the CDR3 DNA, which spans 42 bases and is read in frame from base 1. CDR1 and CDR2 are read off the germline V gene (reference sequence) as GTSNPN and SVGIG. The cohort was made up of hundreds of healthy bone marrow donors. Cohort members were all nominally healthy when sampled, although unrecorded immune exposures were likely present. The donor was CMV seropositive and belonged to the group of about 290 seropositive cohort members. Each donor provided a peripheral blood sample, and peripheral blood mononuclear cells were used for TCR beta sequencing. The Qiagen DNeasy Blood Extraction Kit was used to extract genomic DNA from the blood cell samples.

Here the chain combines TRBV30 and TRBJ1-1; 7 nucleotides in the junction match TRBD1. The material sequenced was PBMCs. The sequence came from an older woman in good health and CMV-seropositive. For the CDR3, the sequence is CAWSQGVRNTEAFF. The DNA sequence follows: TGTGCCTGGAGTCAGGGGGTTAGGAACACTGAAGCTTTCTTT.